The 24 T cell receptor beta chains below all came from one sample that was sequenced in a study of cytomegalovirus exposure and HLA in healthy donors. A multiplex PCR was run with 60 Vbeta primers and 13 Jbeta primers. Generated by immunoSEQ multiplex PCR, the TCRdb table keeps only in-frame clones and is missing some. The table has approximately 160,000 clones, just over 75% seen once. Specimen: PBMCs. Source of these receptors: a woman in her thirties or forties in good health and CMV-seronegative.

This chain joins TRBV7-3 and TRBJ2-1, with 13 nucleotides matching TRBD2. The ends lost 3 bases at V and 7 bases at J; junction bases unmatched: 3. The CDR3 is 15 amino acids. Germline CDR1 is SGHTA and CDR2 is FQGTGA. The chain's CDR3 is CASSFTSGRVNEQFF. The CDR3 nucleotides are TGTGCCAGCAGCTTTACTAGCGGGAGGGTGAATGAGCAGTTCTTC.

In DNA, the CDR3 is TGTGCCAGTAGTATAAGGGGGACAGGGGGGGATGAAGCTTTCTTT. It specifies CASSIRGTGGDEAFF. This chain connects TRBV19 to TRBJ1-1, with 11 bases identical to TRBD1. CDR1 and CDR2 (germline): LNHDA, SQIVND (reference sequence). The trim removed 2 bases at V and 7 bases at J, leaving 6 bases unmatched. The CDR3 has 15 amino acids.

V gene TRBV6-1 combines with J gene TRBJ2-7; 12 bases agree with TRBD2. Per germline, CDR1 MNHNS and CDR2 SASEGT. This CDR3 is built from 14 residues. V lost 6 bases to trimming and J lost 5 bases; unmatched junction nucleotides: 5. The CDR3 nucleotides are TGTGCCAGCAGACGACTAGCGGGAGTAGACGAGCAGTACTTC. It translates to CASRRLAGVDEQYF.

J is TRBJ2-3 and V is TRBV29-1; weak D call: TRBD2 (5 bases). From germline, CDR1 is SQVTM and CDR2 ANQGSEA. The CDR3 is 14 amino acids. The V and J ends lost 6 bases and 2 bases respectively, with 15 bases between them. CDR3 residues: CSVSAPGNTDTQYF. CDR3 coding DNA: TGCAGCGTCTCCGCCCCGGGAAACACAGATACGCAGTATTTT.

This clone turned up a few times. The chain carries TRBV5-6 and TRBJ1-1, with TRBD1 as a possible D gene (5 bases). Germline lookup yields CDR1 SGHDT and CDR2 YYEEEE. V lost 6 bases to trimming and J lost 1 base, with 10 bases between them. The CDR3 has 13 residues. CDR3 loop: CASTVGGNTEAFF. DNA of the CDR3: TGTGCCAGCACCGTCGGGGGGAACACTGAAGCTTTCTTT. The variable domain in full, completed from reference TRBV5-6 and TRBJ1-1, reads DAGVTQSPTHLIKTRGQQVTLRCSPKSGHDTVSWYQQALGQGPQFIFQYYEEEERQRGNFPDRFSGHQFPNYSSELNVNALLLGDSALYLCASTVGGNTEAFFGQGTRLTVV.

The gene calls are TRBV18 and TRBJ1-2; D call uncertain. Trimming stripped 3 bases from V and 3 bases from J, with 17 bases between. The CDR3 length is 16 residues. Germline V lookup: CDR1 KGHSH, CDR2 LQKENI. The CDR3 region has the DNA TGTGCCAGCTCACCTTCAGCGGGAGGTGGTGACTATGGCTACACCTTC. It yields the protein CASSPSAGGGDYGYTF.

The V call is TRBV9, the J call TRBJ2-1, with D unresolved. The length of the CDR3 is 12 residues. Germline CDR1 reads SGDLS; CDR2 reads YYNGEE. V lost 4 bases to trimming and J lost 8 bases, with 10 bases between them. CDR3 residues: CASSLIVDEQFF. Here the CDR3 DNA reads TGTGCCAGCAGCCTCATTGTAGATGAGCAGTTCTTC.

The chain uses TRBV5-6 and TRBJ2-5, with 9 bases fitting TRBD2. The assigned J gene may be wrong: the sequence end matches TRBJ2-7 better. This CDR3 spans 14 amino acids. The germline CDR1 and CDR2 sequences are SGHDT and YYEEEE. The CDR3: CASSQGLAIYEQYF. CDR3 coding DNA: TGTGCCAGCAGCCAGGGACTAGCAATCTACGAGCAGTACTTC.

The chain employs TRBV7-9 and TRBJ1-1; no reliable D call. The CDR3 is 12 amino acids. The V and J ends lost 10 bases and 1 base respectively, with 10 bases between them. From germline, CDR1 is SEHNR and CDR2 FQNEAQ (reference sequence). The CDR3 protein is CAILDKNTEAFF. The CDR3, as DNA: TGTGCCATCTTAGACAAGAACACTGAAGCTTTCTTT.

This clone was counted once. The rearrangement links TRBV28 to TRBJ2-7; no reliable D call. The CDR3 has 15 residues. V was clipped by 2 bases and J by 3 bases, with 14 bases between them. Germline-derived CDR1 and CDR2 are MDHEN and SYDVKM. CDR3 nucleotide sequence: TGTGCCAGCAGTTTAGGGCAGAATTCCTACTACGAGCAGTACTTC. The encoded protein is CASSLGQNSYYEQYF.

The chain combines TRBV18 with TRBJ2-7; tentatively, D is TRBD2 (6 bases). V was cut by 3 bases and J by 3 bases, with 15 bases left in between. The CDR3 is 15 residues long. Germline CDR1 KGHSH, CDR2 LQKENI. CDR3 region: CASSPSRDSIYEQYF. The CDR3 DNA follows: TGTGCCAGCTCACCCTCCCGGGACTCCATCTACGAGCAGTACTTC.

The chain employs TRBV11-2 and TRBJ2-7; 7 bases agree with TRBD2. From germline, CDR1 is SGHAT and CDR2 FQNNGV. Germline trimming cut 1 base from V and 2 bases from J; bases unmatched to any gene: 2. The CDR3 contains 14 residues. This chain's CDR3 is CASSLVRGAYEQYF. CDR3 DNA: TGTGCCAGCAGCTTAGTCCGGGGGGCCTACGAGCAGTACTTC.

The rearrangement links TRBV30 to TRBJ2-5; 11 nucleotides align to TRBD1. Unmatched junction bases numbered 5, after V lost 3 bases and J lost 5 bases. The CDR3 has 14 residues. CDR1 is GTSNPN and CDR2 is SVGIG in the germline V gene (reference sequence). The CDR3 DNA follows: TGTGCCTGGAGGGACAGGGGGCTCGTGGAGACCCAGTACTTC. Its translation: CAWRDRGLVETQYF.

This clone has only one observation. This chain uses TRBV5-6 with TRBJ1-3; the D is unclear. Trimming left V 4 bases short and J 2 bases short, with 13 bases between. The CDR3 is made up of 15 amino acids. The germline CDR1 and CDR2 sequences are SGHDT and YYEEEE. CDR3 region: CASSTLVEPGNTIYF. The CDR3 DNA follows: TGTGCCAGCAGCACCCTAGTGGAGCCTGGAAACACCATATATTTT.

J is TRBJ1-2 and V is TRBV7-8; D is unclear. CDR1 is SGHVS and CDR2 is FQNEAQ in the germline V gene. CDR3 length: 14 residues. Trimming took 5 bases from V and 8 from J, leaving 18 bases between them. CDR3 in amino acids: CASSRAQEAEGYTF. The CDR3 DNA is TGTGCCAGCAGCCGAGCTCAGGAAGCCGAGGGCTACACCTTC.

CDR3 DNA sequence: TGTGCCAGCAGTGACGCAGGGGGAAAACTGTTTTTT. This sequence encodes CASSDAGGKLFF. This chain links TRBV6-4 with TRBJ1-4; the match to TRBD1 covers 7 bases. V dropped 2 bases and J dropped 10; count of bases not matched to a gene: 1. The CDR3 is made up of 12 amino acids. Germline V CDR1 and CDR2: MRHNA, SNTAGT.

This chain links TRBV9 with TRBJ2-3, with TRBD2 matching over 11 bases. Germline-derived CDR1 and CDR2 are SGDLS and YYNGEE. The ends lost 3 bases at V and 2 bases at J; junction bases unmatched: 5. The CDR3 consists of 16 residues. This CDR3 reads CASSARSGRATDTQYF. CDR3 nucleotides: TGTGCCAGCAGCGCCCGTAGCGGGAGGGCCACAGATACGCAGTATTTT.

The chain carries TRBV2 and TRBJ2-2; the match to TRBD2 covers 11 bases. V trimming: 3 bases; J trimming: 5 bases; junction bases outside the gene matches: 5. CDR1 is SNHLY, CDR2 FYNNEI, per germline. The CDR3 loop spans 16 amino acids. This CDR3 reads CASSDRLAGGTGELFF. The DNA for the CDR3 is TGTGCCAGCAGTGATAGGCTAGCGGGAGGTACCGGGGAGCTGTTTTTT.

The V call is TRBV5-1, the J call TRBJ2-1; D is perhaps TRBD2 (6 bases). There are 14 residues in the CDR3. The ends were cut back, 6 bases at V and 3 bases at J, with 13 bases in the middle. Germline assignment: CDR1 SGHRS and CDR2 YFSETQ. The CDR3 loop reads CASNKGGLYNEQFF. CDR3 in DNA: TGCGCCAGCAACAAGGGAGGACTCTACAATGAGCAGTTCTTC.

The J gene is TRBJ2-7, the V gene TRBV6-5, with TRBD1 identical over 9 bases. This CDR3 region has 15 residues. Germline V gene data show CDR1 as MNHEY and CDR2 as SVGAGI. J gave up 6 bases and V 4 bases, and 10 bases lay outside the gene matches. CDR3 residues: CASSSTGQGFPEQYF. Here the CDR3 DNA reads TGTGCCAGCAGTTCGACGGGACAGGGCTTCCCCGAGCAGTACTTC.

This clone showed up just once. The rearrangement joins TRBV19 to TRBJ2-1, with TRBD2 matching over 11 bases. Trimming removed 3 bases from V and 8 bases from J; junction bases left unmatched: 9. CDR3 length: 16 amino acids. Germline V gives CDR1 LNHDA, CDR2 SQIVND (reference sequence). CDR3: CASSMGPVAGGYEQFF. The CDR3 DNA is TGTGCCAGTAGTATGGGGCCCGTAGCGGGAGGGTATGAGCAGTTCTTC.

The chain has TRBV11-3 and TRBJ1-1; D remains unclear. The CDR3 runs to 13 residues. Germline CDR1 is SGHNT and CDR2 is YENEEA. Trimming stripped 4 bases from V and 5 bases from J, with 11 bases between. The CDR3 DNA sequence: TGTGCCAGCAGCTCACTAGGGAGGACTGAAGCTTTCTTT. Translating it yields CASSSLGRTEAFF.

The chain couples TRBV2 to TRBJ2-1, with 9 bases fitting TRBD1. The CDR3 is 12 amino acids. J lost 8 bases, V lost 8 bases, and 4 bases had no gene match. Germline V CDR1 and CDR2: SNHLY, FYNNEI. The CDR3 nucleotides are TGTGCCAGCCAGGACAGGGGCGATGAGCAGTTCTTC. It yields the protein CASQDRGDEQFF. Full variable domain (outside the CDR3, taken from reference TRBV2 and TRBJ2-1): EPEVTQTPSHQVTQMGQEVILRCVPISNHLYFYWYRQILGQKVEFLVSFYNNEISEKSEIFDDQFSVERPDGSNFTLKIRSTKLEDSAMYFCASQDRGDEQFFGPGTRLTVL.

The count of this clone is one. CDR3 loop: CASSPGLTDTQYF. Written as DNA, the CDR3 is TGTGCCAGCAGCCCCGGACTCACAGATACGCAGTATTTT. This chain connects TRBV4-2 to TRBJ2-3, with D perhaps TRBD2 (5 bases). V was pared by 4 bases and J by 2 bases, with 7 bases between. From germline, CDR1 is LGHNA and CDR2 YNFKEQ. The CDR3 runs 13 residues.